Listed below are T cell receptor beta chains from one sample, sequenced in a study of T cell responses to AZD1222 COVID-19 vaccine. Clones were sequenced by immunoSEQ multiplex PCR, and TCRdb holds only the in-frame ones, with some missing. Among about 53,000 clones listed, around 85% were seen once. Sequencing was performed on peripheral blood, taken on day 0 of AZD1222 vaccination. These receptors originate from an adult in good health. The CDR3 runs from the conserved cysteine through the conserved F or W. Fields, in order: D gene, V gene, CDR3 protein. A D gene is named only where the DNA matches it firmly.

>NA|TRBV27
CASSLDWGGNQPQHF
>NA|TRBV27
CASSLDSNTEAFF
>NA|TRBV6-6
CASSYEARLGYTF
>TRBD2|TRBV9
CASSVGLAGTVSTGELFF
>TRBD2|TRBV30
CAWRYSGSADTQYF
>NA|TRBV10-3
CATNRMGTDTQYF
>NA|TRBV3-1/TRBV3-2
CASSQSWERGTEAFF
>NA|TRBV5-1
CASSLGGAGDEKLFF
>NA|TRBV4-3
CASSQESGFGSPLHF
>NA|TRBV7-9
CASSLVTATNEKLFF
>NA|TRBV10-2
CASSENPGELFF
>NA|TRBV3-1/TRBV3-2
CASSQVMRAVYGYTF
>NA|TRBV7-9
CASSPRGGTTSTDTQYF
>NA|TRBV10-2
CASSDGTTEAFF
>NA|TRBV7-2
CASSLAAGNTEAFF
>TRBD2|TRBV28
CASSQIPTSSYNEQFF
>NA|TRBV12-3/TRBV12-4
CASSLDGSSPLHF
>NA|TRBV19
CASNAGYEKLFF
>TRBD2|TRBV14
CASSQESGLAGTYTQYF
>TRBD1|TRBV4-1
CASKPGTAILTTNEKLFF
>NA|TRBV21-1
CASSKAGGDSGNTIYF
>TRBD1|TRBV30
CAWSLGQGIYGYTF
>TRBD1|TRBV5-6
CASSFSDRVNTEAFF
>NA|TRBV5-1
CASKQNNGNSPLHF
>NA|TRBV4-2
CASSQDGQRGSYEQYF
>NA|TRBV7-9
CASSLNRLEGTDTQYF
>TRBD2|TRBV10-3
CAISESSSGRAPPGEQFF
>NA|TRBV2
CASSEGGNYGYTF
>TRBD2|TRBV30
CAWRASGRANPTDTQYF
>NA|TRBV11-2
CASSLTGAGTAASRAQHF
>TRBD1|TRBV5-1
CASSLEGTGTADTQYF
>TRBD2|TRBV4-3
CASSQGAGDSYEQYF
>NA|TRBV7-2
CASSLLPTEAFF
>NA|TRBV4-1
CASSPPGRLYYGYTF
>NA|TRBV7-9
CASSLASPGGYTF
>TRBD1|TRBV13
CASSPSTGITEAFF
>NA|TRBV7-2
CASRGGRAGQPQHF
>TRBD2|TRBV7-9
CASSFPLAGVETQYF
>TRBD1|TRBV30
CAWARQGGEKLFF
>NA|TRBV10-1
CASKGGPDTQYF
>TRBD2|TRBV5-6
CASSFASGVEQYF
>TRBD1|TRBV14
CASSPEGDRAWETQYF
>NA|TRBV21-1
CAGGGTERDYSNQPQHF
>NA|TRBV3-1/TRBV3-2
CASSQDGATNYYEQYF
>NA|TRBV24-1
CATSDSSGIPIVSYNEQFF
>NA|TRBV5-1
CASSLLESRPGNTIYF
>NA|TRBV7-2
CASSFTGGTDTQYF
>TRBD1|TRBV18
CASSPQRTGSTNEKLFF
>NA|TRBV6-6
CASRGSGANVLTF
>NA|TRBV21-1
CASSSCVSGGTDTQYF
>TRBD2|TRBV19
CASSSSGSTYEQYF
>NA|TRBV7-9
CASSLGFYNSPLHF
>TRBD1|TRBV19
CASSIERDSGGAFF
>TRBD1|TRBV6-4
CASSESYRGLQGGEAFF
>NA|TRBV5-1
CASSVPRDPNADTQYF
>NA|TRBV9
CASSLIAGAGNTGELFF
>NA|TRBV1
CTSSRVEIGGSNEQFF
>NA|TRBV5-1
CASSLGLREQYF
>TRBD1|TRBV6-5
CASEQGVWDSYEQYF
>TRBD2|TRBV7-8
CASSSDSGRRGHEQYF